A single sample gave rise to the 22 T cell receptor beta chains below, sequenced in a study of blood T cell repertoires in COVID-19 (dated by TCRdb to 2019 to 2021). Libraries were prepared through the immunoSEQ multiplex PCR assay. TCRdb carries this immuneACCESS record with in-frame sequences only. Its versions omit some clonotypes, under half of them owing to an unresolved V gene in the studies checked, with the rest unexplained. This sample is represented by roughly 120,000 clones; approximately 70% of them were singletons. In total, the top ten clones hold more than 7.5% of the sample. The sample was peripheral blood. Receptor source: a woman between 55 and 75 years old with acute or convalescent COVID-19.

The V gene is TRBV5-1, the J gene TRBJ1-6; 7 bases are shared with TRBD1. CDR1 SGHRS and CDR2 YFSETQ come from the germline V gene. The CDR3 contains 14 residues. With V trimmed by 5 bases and J by 7 bases, 6 bases remained unmatched. The CDR3 sequence is CASRPGQQNSPLHF. In DNA form, the CDR3 reads TGCGCCAGCAGACCGGGACAGCAAAATTCACCCCTCCACTTT. Combining the CDR3 with reference TRBV5-1 and TRBJ1-6 gives the whole variable domain KAGVTQTPRYLIKTRGQQVTLSCSPISGHRSVSWYQQTPGQGLQFLFEYFSETQRNKGNFPGRFSGRQFSNSRSEMNVSTLELGDSALYLCASRPGQQNSPLHFGNGTRLTVT.

This chain joins TRBV7-3 and TRBJ1-1, with 9 bases matching TRBD1. J was trimmed by 7 bases and V by 5 bases; bases with no gene match: 11. Germline V gene sequence: CDR1 SGHTA, CDR2 FQGTGA. The CDR3 is made up of 15 amino acids. The CDR3 DNA reads as TGTGCCAGCAGCAAAACCGGGACAGGGAGGATTGAAGCTTTCTTT. Protein product: CASSKTGTGRIEAFF.

CDR3 loop: CASSRQYNSPLHF. The CDR3 DNA is TGCGCCAGCAGCAGACAGTATAATTCACCCCTCCACTTT. The chain joins TRBV5-1 to TRBJ1-6; TRBD1 is a possible D gene (5 bases). The CDR3 totals 13 residues. Per the germline V gene, CDR1 is SGHRS and CDR2 is YFSETQ. V was shortened by 4 bases and J by 4 bases, with 6 bases between the two germline ends.

This clone was counted once. The chain couples TRBV5-4 to TRBJ2-1; 8 bases map to TRBD2. CDR3 length: 17 amino acids. The junction had 10 bases not matched to a gene; V was cut back by 3 bases and J by 2 bases. Germline V gene lookup returns CDR1 SGHNT and CDR2 YYREEE (reference sequence). DNA for the CDR3: TGTGCCAGCAGCTCCCCGATGGGCGGGGGGACCTACAATGAGCAGTTCTTC. Translation: CASSSPMGGGTYNEQFF.

The chain is built from TRBV18 and TRBJ2-5; the D gene is possibly TRBD1 (5 bases). V shed 2 bases and J shed 11 bases, with 15 bases lying between them. Germline V CDR1 and CDR2: KGHSH, LQKENI. This CDR3 region has 13 residues. The CDR3 coding sequence is TGTGCCAGCTCACCAAATTCAGGGTTTGAGCAGTACTTC. Translation: CASSPNSGFEQYF.

The chain recombines TRBV7-2 with TRBJ2-5; 8 nucleotides match TRBD2. Trimming took 3 bases from V and 3 from J; bases not matched to a gene: 9. CDR1 and CDR2 from the germline V gene are SGHTA and FQGNSA. The CDR3 consists of 16 residues. The CDR3 loop is CASSFGSGGLKETQYF. CDR3 nucleotides: TGTGCCAGCAGCTTTGGCAGCGGGGGCCTCAAAGAGACCCAGTACTTC.

The CDR3 region is CATSDWDRGVNTGELFF. CDR3 bases: TGTGCCACCAGTGATTGGGACAGGGGCGTGAACACCGGGGAGCTGTTTTTT. The rearrangement joins TRBV24-1 to TRBJ2-2; 10 bases match TRBD1. The V and J ends lost 2 bases and 1 base, in that order; junction bases with no gene match: 3. CDR1 and CDR2 (germline): KGHDR, SFDVKD. This CDR3 region has 17 residues.

This chain connects TRBV5-1 to TRBJ2-3; D is perhaps TRBD1 (6 bases). The germline V gene has CDR1 SGHRS and CDR2 YFSETQ. V gave up 4 bases and J gave up 0 bases, with 15 bases separating them. This CDR3 comprises 16 residues. The CDR3 reads CASSHSGASSTDTQYF. The CDR3 coding sequence is TGCGCCAGCAGCCACTCAGGGGCCTCTAGCACAGATACGCAGTATTTT.

The V gene is TRBV4-3, the J gene TRBJ1-6; D gene unclear. Per germline, CDR1 LGHNA and CDR2 YSLEER. Between the trimmed V and J ends, which lost 4 bases and 3 bases, there was a span of 22 bases. CDR3 length: 19 residues. The CDR3 DNA reads as TGCGCCAGCAGCCCCCGATTGGCACCGGGAAAGGACTATAATTCACCCCTCCACTTT. Translating it yields CASSPRLAPGKDYNSPLHF.

The rearrangement links TRBV3-1 (or the pseudogene TRBV3-2) to TRBJ2-1, with 8 bases that match TRBD2. Germline V gives CDR1 LGHDT, CDR2 YNNKEL (reference sequence). Unmatched junction bases numbered 5, after V lost 4 bases and J lost 3 bases. The CDR3 is made up of 15 amino acids. Here the CDR3 reads CASSPNRGGYNEQFF. The CDR3 bases are TGTGCCAGCAGCCCCAATCGGGGGGGCTACAATGAGCAGTTCTTC.

The genes are TRBV18 and TRBJ2-6; D not resolved. The V gene's germline CDR1 is KGHSH and CDR2 LQKENI. Trimming cost V 7 bases and J 1 base, with 8 bases left between them. The CDR3 has 14 amino acids. In nucleotides, the CDR3 is TGTGCCAGCTTATCTACGTCTGGGGCCAACGTCCTGACTTTC. Protein: CASLSTSGANVLTF.

This clone was detected ten times or more. The chain uses TRBV15 and TRBJ2-6, with no clear D. The CDR3 loop spans 16 amino acids. Germline CDR1 reads LNHNV; CDR2 reads YYDKDF (reference sequence). The germline V and J ends were trimmed by 5 bases and 0 bases, with 11 bases remaining between them. CDR3 in DNA: TGTGCCACCAGCGGCAGGATCAGCTCTGGGGCCAACGTCCTGACTTTC. Its translation: CATSGRISSGANVLTF.

V is TRBV5-3 and J is TRBJ2-7; 9 positions match TRBD1. TRBV5-3 belongs to the ORF category, with a function that is uncertain. There are 14 residues in the CDR3. The ends lost 3 bases at V and 3 bases at J; junction bases unmatched: 4. The CDR3 region is CARSWGQGCYEQYF. CDR3 DNA sequence: TGTGCCAGAAGCTGGGGACAGGGCTGCTACGAGCAGTACTTC.

This chain uses TRBV5-5 with TRBJ1-2; D is unclear. The CDR3 runs to 13 residues. CDR1 and CDR2 from the germline V gene are SGHKS and YYEKEE (reference sequence). The V gene lost 2 bases and the J gene lost 5 bases, with 10 bases spanning the gap. For the CDR3, the DNA is TGTGCCAGCAGCTTATTGTCGTTTTATGGCTACACCTTC. It yields the protein CASSLLSFYGYTF.

The rearrangement joins TRBV20-1 to TRBJ1-2; no definite D call. The length of the CDR3 is 11 residues. Trimming removed 4 bases from V and 8 bases from J, with 11 bases in between. Germline lookup yields CDR1 DFQATT and CDR2 SNEGSKA (reference sequence). DNA for the CDR3: TGCAGTGCTAATGCCGGGATAGGCTACACCTTC. It yields the protein CSANAGIGYTF.

The chain carries TRBV5-6 and TRBJ2-5; D may be TRBD2 (5 bases). Trimming pared 2 bases from V and 5 bases from J, leaving 10 bases between. This CDR3 is built from 13 residues. The germline V gene encodes CDR1 SGHDT and CDR2 YYEEEE. CDR3: CASSFRTRETQYF. In nucleotides, the CDR3 is TGTGCCAGCAGCTTTCGGACTCGGGAGACCCAGTACTTC. Supplemented by reference TRBV5-6 and TRBJ2-5, the full variable domain reads DAGVTQSPTHLIKTRGQQVTLRCSPKSGHDTVSWYQQALGQGPQFIFQYYEEEERQRGNFPDRFSGHQFPNYSSELNVNALLLGDSALYLCASSFRTRETQYFGPGTRLLVL.

This chain uses TRBV5-5 with TRBJ2-7; D may be TRBD2 (5 bases). Deletions cut 0 bases from V and 7 bases from J, with 5 bases between. This CDR3 spans 11 amino acids. Germline lookup yields CDR1 SGHKS and CDR2 YYEKEE (reference sequence). The CDR3 bases are TGTGCCAGCAGCTTGGCGGGGGAGCAGTACTTC. Protein: CASSLAGEQYF.

In its sample, this clone was seen a few times. This chain links TRBV19 with TRBJ2-3; tentatively, D is TRBD2 (5 bases). Germline V gene lookup returns CDR1 LNHDA and CDR2 SQIVND (reference sequence). CDR3 length: 14 amino acids. V lost 4 bases and J 6 bases, leaving 14 bases between the germline ends. The CDR3 region is CASSNGVRGDTQYF. CDR3 coding DNA: TGTGCCAGTAGTAACGGGGTAAGAGGGGATACGCAGTATTTT. Supplemented by reference TRBV19 and TRBJ2-3, the full variable domain reads DGGITQSPKYLFRKEGQNVTLSCEQNLNHDAMYWYRQDPGQGLRLIYYSQIVNDFQKGDIAEGYSVSREKKESFPLTVTSAQKNPTAFYLCASSNGVRGDTQYFGPGTRLTVL.

CDR3 protein: CARSVGQPLVEPLHF. CDR3 sequence (DNA): TGTGCCAGAAGCGTGGGACAGCCGTTGGTGGAACCCCTCCACTTT. The chain is built from TRBV6-5 and TRBJ1-6; 7 bases fit TRBD1. Germline CDR1 MNHEY, CDR2 SVGAGI. The junction had 17 bases not matched to a gene; V was cut back by 9 bases and J by 12 bases. This CDR3 has 15 amino acids.

The gene calls are TRBV19 and TRBJ2-3; D is perhaps TRBD1 (5 bases). The germline V gene has CDR1 LNHDA and CDR2 SQIVND (reference sequence). CDR3 length: 13 residues. V lost 6 bases and J 7 bases, leaving 14 bases between the germline ends. In DNA form, the CDR3 reads TGTGCCAGTAGAGGGGTTTCATTCAATACGCAGTATTTT. It encodes CASRGVSFNTQYF. The full variable domain, its missing parts supplied by reference TRBV19 and TRBJ2-3, is DGGITQSPKYLFRKEGQNVTLSCEQNLNHDAMYWYRQDPGQGLRLIYYSQIVNDFQKGDIAEGYSVSREKKESFPLTVTSAQKNPTAFYLCASRGVSFNTQYFGPGTRLTVL.

The chain links TRBV7-8 to TRBJ1-6, with D possibly being TRBD1 (5 bases). Trimming stripped 0 bases from V and 5 bases from J, with 14 bases between. Germline V gene sequence: CDR1 SGHVS, CDR2 FQNEAQ. This CDR3 is built from 17 residues. The CDR3: CASSLAGRANDNSPLHF. The CDR3 DNA is TGTGCCAGCAGCTTAGCGGGCAGGGCCAACGATAATTCACCCCTCCACTTT.

CDR3 nucleotide sequence: TGTGCCAGCAGTTTCAGGGGAACTTCACCCCTCCACTTT. This gives the protein CASSFRGTSPLHF. The J gene is TRBJ1-6, the V gene TRBV28, with a weak D call TRBD1 (6 bases). Germline CDR1 is MDHEN and CDR2 is SYDVKM. Trimming removed 3 bases at V and 9 bases at J, with 9 bases between. This CDR3 comprises 13 residues.